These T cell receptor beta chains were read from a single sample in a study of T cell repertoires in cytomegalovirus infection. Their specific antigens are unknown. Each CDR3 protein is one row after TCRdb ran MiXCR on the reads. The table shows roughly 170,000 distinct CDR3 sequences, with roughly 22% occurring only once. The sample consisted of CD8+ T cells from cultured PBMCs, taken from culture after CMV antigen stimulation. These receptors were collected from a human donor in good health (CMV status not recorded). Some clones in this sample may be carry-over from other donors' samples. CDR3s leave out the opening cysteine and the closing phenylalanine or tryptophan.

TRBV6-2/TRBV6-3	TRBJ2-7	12	ASSGTGGSYEQY
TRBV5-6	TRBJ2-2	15	ASSLWALAGVTGELF
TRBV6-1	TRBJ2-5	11	ASSQGGRQTQY
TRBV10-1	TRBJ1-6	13	ASSESGVVSSPLH
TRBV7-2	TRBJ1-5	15	ASSALGTGYSNQPQH
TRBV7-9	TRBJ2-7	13	ASSVGTGDWDEQY
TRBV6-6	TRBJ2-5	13	ASVFEQGAQETQY
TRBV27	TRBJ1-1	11	ASSLSPRAEAF
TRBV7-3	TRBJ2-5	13	ASSPETELQETQY
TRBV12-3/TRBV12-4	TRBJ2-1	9	ASSSQGEQF
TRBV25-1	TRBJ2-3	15	ASSEGGGQGVQDTQY
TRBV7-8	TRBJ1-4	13	ASSLGTVTNEKLF
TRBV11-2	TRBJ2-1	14	ASSPTGGVEGNEQF
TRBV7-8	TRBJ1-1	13	ASSLDRPLNTEAF
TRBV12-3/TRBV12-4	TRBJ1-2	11	ASSSGSMDGYT
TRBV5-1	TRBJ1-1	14	ASSSKISDRGAEAF
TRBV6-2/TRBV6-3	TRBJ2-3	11	ASRRRSTDTQY
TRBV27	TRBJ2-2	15	ASSLALAVINTGELF
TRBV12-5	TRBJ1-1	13	ASGLVAGTDSEAF
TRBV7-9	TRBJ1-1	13	ASSSLRDFGTEAF
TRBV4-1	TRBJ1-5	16	ASSQANPRDSPNQPQH
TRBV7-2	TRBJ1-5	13	ASSLELSRNQPQH
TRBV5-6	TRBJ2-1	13	ASSYGLQGYNEQF
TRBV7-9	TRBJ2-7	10	ASSFDYYKQY
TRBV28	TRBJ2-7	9	ASSLSAEQY
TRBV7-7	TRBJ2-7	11	ASSLEFGYEQY
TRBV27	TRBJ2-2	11	ASSLYVVGELF
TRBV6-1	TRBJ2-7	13	ASSEWTGAVYEQY
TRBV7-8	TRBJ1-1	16	ASSFIIAGPGRNTEAF
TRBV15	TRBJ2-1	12	ATSRAGLAHAQF
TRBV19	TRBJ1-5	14	ASRNGGSHSNQPQH
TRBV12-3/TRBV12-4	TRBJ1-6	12	ASSRQGDPSPLH
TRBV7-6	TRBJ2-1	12	ASRWRGLGDEQF
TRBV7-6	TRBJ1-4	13	ASSSTGDANEKLF
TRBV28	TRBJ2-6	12	ATKAGTGANVLT
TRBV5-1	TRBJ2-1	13	ASSKDSPRNNEQF
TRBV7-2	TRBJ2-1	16	ASSPGTSGITLYNEQF
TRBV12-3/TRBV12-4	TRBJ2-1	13	ASRGLAGAVNEQF
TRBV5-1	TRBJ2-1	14	ASSLFLAGEYNEQF
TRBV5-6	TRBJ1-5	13	ASSLGGQELSAQH
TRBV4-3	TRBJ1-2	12	ASSQVMGDYGYT
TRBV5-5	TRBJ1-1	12	ASSLQEMNTEAF
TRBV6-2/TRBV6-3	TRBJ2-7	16	ASSYSPWASVVSYEQY
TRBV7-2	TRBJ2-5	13	ASRRGNRVDETQY
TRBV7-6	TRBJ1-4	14	ASSSTGRLVNEKLF
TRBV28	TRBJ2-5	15	ASSLPQRRYVRETQY
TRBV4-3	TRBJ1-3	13	ASSQAGTAGNTIY
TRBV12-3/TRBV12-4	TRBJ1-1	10	ASSLGTAEAF
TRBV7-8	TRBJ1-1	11	ASSSAPNTEAF
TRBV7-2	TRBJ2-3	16	ASSRVPLAGGDTDTQY